This TCR beta chain was observed in a study of blood T cell repertoires in COVID-19. The overall study: Whether acute or convalescent, the COVID-19 samples came from the United States, Italy and Spain. Nucleic acid was either cDNA or gDNA, and it came from T cells, B-cell-depleted T cells, or PBMCs.

Germline assignment: CDR1 KGHSH and CDR2 LQKENI. V lost 2 bases, J lost 5 bases, and 7 bases stayed unmatched. The CDR3 loop spans 15 amino acids. In the original processing: By means of reference gene primer amplification, nucleated cell counts were estimated. The protocol was immunoSEQ multiplex PCR, while the TCRdb copy is restricted to in-frame clones and leaves out a portion. V, J and clone size are those of that table, while D and trimming were read from the DNA. The data contain more than 200,000 clones, 80% to 90% of them singletons. The sequence derives from a woman aged 80 or over with COVID-19, enrolled during active disease. Specimen: peripheral blood. This rearrangement joins TRBV18 to TRBJ2-5, with 8 bases aligning to TRBD1. In DNA, the CDR3 is TGTGCCAGCTCACCAACGACAGGGGAAGGGGAGACCCAGTACTTC. This sequence encodes CASSPTTGEGETQYF.